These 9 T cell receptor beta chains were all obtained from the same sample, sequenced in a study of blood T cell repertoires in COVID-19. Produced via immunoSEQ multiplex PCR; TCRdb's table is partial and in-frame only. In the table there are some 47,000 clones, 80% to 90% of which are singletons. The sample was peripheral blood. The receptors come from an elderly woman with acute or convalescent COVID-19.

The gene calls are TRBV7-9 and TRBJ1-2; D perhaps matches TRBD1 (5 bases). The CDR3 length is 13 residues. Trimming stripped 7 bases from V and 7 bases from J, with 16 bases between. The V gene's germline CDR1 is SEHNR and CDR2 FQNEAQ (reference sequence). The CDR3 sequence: CASTQTVGAGYTF. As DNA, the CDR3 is TGTGCCAGCACCCAAACGGTTGGGGCTGGCTACACCTTC.

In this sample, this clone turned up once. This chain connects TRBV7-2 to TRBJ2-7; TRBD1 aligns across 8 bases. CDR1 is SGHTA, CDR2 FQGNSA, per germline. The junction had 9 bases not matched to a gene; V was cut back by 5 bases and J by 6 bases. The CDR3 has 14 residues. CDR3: CASSNPGRGREQYF. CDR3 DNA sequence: TGTGCCAGCAGCAACCCGGGCAGGGGGCGCGAGCAGTACTTC.

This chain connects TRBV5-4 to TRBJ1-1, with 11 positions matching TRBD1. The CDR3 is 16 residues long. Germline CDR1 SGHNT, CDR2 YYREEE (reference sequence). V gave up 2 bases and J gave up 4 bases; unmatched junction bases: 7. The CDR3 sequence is CASSFRTGGVGTEAFF. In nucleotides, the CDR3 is TGTGCCAGCAGCTTTAGGACAGGGGGCGTGGGCACTGAAGCTTTCTTT.

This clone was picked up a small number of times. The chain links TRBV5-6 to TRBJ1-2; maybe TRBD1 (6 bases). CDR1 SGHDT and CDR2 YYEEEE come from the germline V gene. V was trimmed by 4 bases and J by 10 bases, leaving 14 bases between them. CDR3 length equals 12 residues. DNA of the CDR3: TGTGCCAGCAGCCCCCCCGGACAGATCTACACCTTC. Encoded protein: CASSPPGQIYTF.

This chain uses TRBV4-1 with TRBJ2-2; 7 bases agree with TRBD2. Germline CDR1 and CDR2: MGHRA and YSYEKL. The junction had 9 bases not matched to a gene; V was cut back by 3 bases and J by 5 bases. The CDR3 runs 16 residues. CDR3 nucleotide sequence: TGCGCCAGCAGCCACCCGTGGGGGGGAAGTACCGGGGAGCTGTTTTTT. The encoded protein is CASSHPWGGSTGELFF.

DNA for the CDR3: TGTGCCAGCAAGCTCAGGGGCAGTCAGCCCCAGCATTTT. Translating it yields CASKLRGSQPQHF. The rearrangement links TRBV6-5 to TRBJ1-5; TRBD1 is a possible D gene (6 bases). CDR3 length: 13 amino acids. Germline V gene lookup returns CDR1 MNHEY and CDR2 SVGAGI. Trimming pared 7 bases from V and 6 bases from J, leaving 13 bases between.

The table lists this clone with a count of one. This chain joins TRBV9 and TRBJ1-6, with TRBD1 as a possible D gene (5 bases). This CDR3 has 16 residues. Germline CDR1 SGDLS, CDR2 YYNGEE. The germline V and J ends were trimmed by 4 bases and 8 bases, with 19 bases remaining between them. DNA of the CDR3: TGTGCCAGCAGCACCTCGACAGTACCCGCGGATTCACCCCTCCACTTT. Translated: CASSTSTVPADSPLHF.

As DNA, the CDR3 is TGTGCCAGCAGGGCAGACTCTGGAAACACCATATATTTT. Protein sequence: CASRADSGNTIYF. The V call is TRBV2, the J call TRBJ1-3; D call uncertain. This CDR3 contains 13 residues. Germline CDR1 reads SNHLY; CDR2 reads FYNNEI. Trimming took off 6 bases at V and 0 bases at J, with 6 bases between the two ends. The complete variable domain, with remaining parts taken from reference TRBV2 and TRBJ1-3, reads EPEVTQTPSHQVTQMGQEVILRCVPISNHLYFYWYRQILGQKVEFLVSFYNNEISEKSEIFDDQFSVERPDGSNFTLKIRSTKLEDSAMYFCASRADSGNTIYFGEGSWLTVV.

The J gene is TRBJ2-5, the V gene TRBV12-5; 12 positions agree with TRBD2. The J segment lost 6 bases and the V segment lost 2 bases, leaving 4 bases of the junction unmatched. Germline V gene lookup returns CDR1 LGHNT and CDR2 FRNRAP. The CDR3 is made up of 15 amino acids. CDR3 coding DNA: TGTGCTAGTGGTTTGTCTAGCGGGGGGGCCCAGACCCAGTACTTC. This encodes CASGLSSGGAQTQYF.